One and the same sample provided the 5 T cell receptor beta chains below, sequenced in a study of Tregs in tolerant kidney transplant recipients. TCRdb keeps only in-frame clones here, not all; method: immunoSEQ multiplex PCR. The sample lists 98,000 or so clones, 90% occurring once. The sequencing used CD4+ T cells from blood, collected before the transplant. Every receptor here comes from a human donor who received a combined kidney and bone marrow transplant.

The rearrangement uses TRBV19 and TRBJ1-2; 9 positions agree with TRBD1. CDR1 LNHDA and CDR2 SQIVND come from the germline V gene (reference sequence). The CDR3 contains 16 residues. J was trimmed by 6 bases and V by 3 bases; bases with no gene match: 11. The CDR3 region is CASSMPPGQGLHGYTF. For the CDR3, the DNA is TGTGCCAGTAGTATGCCCCCGGGACAGGGACTTCATGGCTACACCTTC.

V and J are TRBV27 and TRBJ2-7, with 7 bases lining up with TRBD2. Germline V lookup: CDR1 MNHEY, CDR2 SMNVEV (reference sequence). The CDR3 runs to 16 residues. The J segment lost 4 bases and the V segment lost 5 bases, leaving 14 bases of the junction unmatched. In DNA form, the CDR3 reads TGTGCCAGCAGTCCTCAACGCGGGAGTTGGGCGTACGAGCAGTACTTC. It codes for CASSPQRGSWAYEQYF.

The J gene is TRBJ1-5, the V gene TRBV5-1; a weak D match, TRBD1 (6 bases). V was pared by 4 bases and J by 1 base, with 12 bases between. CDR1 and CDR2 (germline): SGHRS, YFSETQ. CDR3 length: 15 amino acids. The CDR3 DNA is TGCGCCAGCAGCGTAGGGACAACCAGCAATCAGCCCCAGCATTTT. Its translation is CASSVGTTSNQPQHF. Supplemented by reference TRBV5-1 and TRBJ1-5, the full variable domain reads KAGVTQTPRYLIKTRGQQVTLSCSPISGHRSVSWYQQTPGQGLQFLFEYFSETQRNKGNFPGRFSGRQFSNSRSEMNVSTLELGDSALYLCASSVGTTSNQPQHFGDGTRLSIL.

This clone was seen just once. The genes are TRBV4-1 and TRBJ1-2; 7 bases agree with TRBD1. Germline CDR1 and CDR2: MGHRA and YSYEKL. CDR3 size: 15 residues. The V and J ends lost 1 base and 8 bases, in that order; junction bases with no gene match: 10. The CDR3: CASSQGGGVSQGYTF. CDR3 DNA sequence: TGCGCCAGCAGCCAAGGAGGGGGCGTAAGTCAGGGCTACACCTTC.

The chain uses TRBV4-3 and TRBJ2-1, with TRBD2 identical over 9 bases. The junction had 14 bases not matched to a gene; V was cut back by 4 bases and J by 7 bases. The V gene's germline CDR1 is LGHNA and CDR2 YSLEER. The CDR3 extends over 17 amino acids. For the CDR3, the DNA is TGCGCCAGCAGCCTCGCTCCCCAAGCGGGAGGTTGGAATGAGCAGTTCTTC. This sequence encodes CASSLAPQAGGWNEQFF.